Ten or more counts support the clone carrying this TCR beta chain. Its antigen is undetermined. The record originates from a study of T cells in Graves' hyperthyroidism and ophthalmopathy. In patients aged 18 to 65, hyperthyroidism was newly diagnosed, with duration under 2 months. TCR beta CDR3 sequences were amplified from RNA transcripts. The HTBI primer set was used in a first-round RT-PCR of the TCR CDR3. One entry per CDR3 protein results from TCRdb running MiXCR on the multiplex PCR reads. This table holds about 290,000 distinct CDR3 sequences, about 14% found once. Whole-study results and caveats: A median 6.5 months before onset, the model predicted ophthalmopathy.

Losses at the gene ends were 1 base for V and 1 base for J; bases not matched to a gene: 5. The CDR3 is 16 residues long. Germline V CDR1 and CDR2: KGHSH, LQKENI. The sample was blood. This clonotype was obtained from a woman in her twenties or thirties with Graves' hyperthyroidism that later progressed to Graves' ophthalmopathy. The chain combines TRBV18 with TRBJ2-5; 8 positions match TRBD1. The CDR3 is CASSPQTGAIQETQYF. The CDR3 coding sequence is TGTGCCAGCTCACCACAGACAGGGGCGATCCAAGAGACCCAGTACTTC. Looking up the rest from reference TRBV18 and TRBJ2-5 gives the full variable domain: NAGVMQNPRHLVRRRGQEARLRCSPMKGHSHVYWYRQLPEEGLKFMVYLQKENIIDESGMPKERFSAEFPKEGPSILRIQQVVRGDSAAYFCASSPQTGAIQETQYFGPGTRLLVL.